This T cell receptor (beta chain) derives from a study of blood T cell repertoires in COVID-19. Study as a whole: Sites in the United States, Italy and Spain provided acute and convalescent COVID-19 samples. T cells, B-cell-depleted T cells, or PBMCs supplied cDNA or gDNA.

Trimming took 7 bases from V and 2 from J, leaving 15 bases between them. Germline V gene sequence: CDR1 MNHEY, CDR2 SVGEGT. This CDR3 spans 15 amino acids. Per the study methods: Amplification with reference gene primers provided the estimates of nucleated cell counts. The data were produced by immunoSEQ multiplex PCR, yet TCRdb's version contains in-frame clones alone and is incomplete. V and J calls and clone size follow that table, whereas D and trimming were derived from the DNA. The data show around 250,000 clones, with 86% seen just once and about 3% held by the top ten. The sequenced sample consisted of peripheral blood. This sequence joins TRBV6-2 or TRBV6-3 and TRBJ1-5, with D perhaps matching TRBD1 (5 bases). The sequence was obtained from a woman between 25 and 40 years old with active or convalescent COVID-19. CDR3 region: CASTPSRVGNQPQHF. The CDR3 DNA follows: TGTGCCAGCACCCCTTCCAGGGTTGGCAATCAGCCCCAGCATTTT.